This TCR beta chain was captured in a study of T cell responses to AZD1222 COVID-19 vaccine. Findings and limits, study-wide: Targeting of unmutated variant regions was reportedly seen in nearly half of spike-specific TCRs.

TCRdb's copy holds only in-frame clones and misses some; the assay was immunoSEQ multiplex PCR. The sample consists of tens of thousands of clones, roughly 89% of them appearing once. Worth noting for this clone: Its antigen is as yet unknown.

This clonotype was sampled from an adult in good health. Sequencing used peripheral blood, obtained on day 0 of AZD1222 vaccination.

CDR3 in amino acids: CASSPGQPEAFF. The DNA for the CDR3 is TGTGCCAGCAGTCCCGGACAGCCTGAAGCTTTCTTT. The rearrangement links TRBV6-5 to TRBJ1-1, with D tentatively TRBD1 (6 bases). Germline CDR1 MNHEY, CDR2 SVGAGI. V dropped 5 bases and J dropped 6 bases, with 10 bases sitting between them. CDR3 length: 12 residues.